A single sample gave rise to the 28 T cell receptor beta chains below, sequenced in a study of T cell changes during pregnancy in multiple sclerosis. Sequenced by immunoSEQ multiplex PCR; TCRdb stores in-frame clones only, minus some. The repertoire holds tens of thousands of clones, with just over 90% as singletons. The sequencing used CD4+ T cells from peripheral blood mononuclear cells, collected in the third trimester of pregnancy. Receptors originate from a female donor in good health, enrolled as a control in a pregnancy study.

This chain links TRBV5-5 with TRBJ1-2; weak D call: TRBD1 (6 bases). V lost 5 bases, J lost 5 bases, and 19 bases lay in between. CDR3 length: 15 amino acids. CDR1 is SGHKS and CDR2 is YYEKEE in the germline V gene (reference sequence). For the CDR3, the DNA is TGTGCCAGCAGGCGCGCCGGGCCAGGGGAGTATGGCTACACCTTC. Amino acid sequence: CASRRAGPGEYGYTF. Looking up the rest from reference TRBV5-5 and TRBJ1-2 gives the full variable domain: DAGVTQSPTHLIKTRGQQVTLRCSPISGHKSVSWYQQVLGQGPQFIFQYYEKEERGRGNFPDRFSARQFPNYSSELNVNALLLGDSALYLCASRRAGPGEYGYTFGSGTRLTVV.

This clone was observed a few times. The V and J genes are TRBV28 and TRBJ1-2; D is unclear. CDR1 is MDHEN, CDR2 SYDVKM, per germline. V lost 6 bases to trimming and J lost 7 bases, with 18 bases between them. This CDR3 contains 14 residues. As DNA, the CDR3 is TGTGCCAGCAGGGTAGCCGGGCGGGAGGGTGGCTACACCTTC. It translates to CASRVAGREGGYTF.

The chain recombines TRBV28 with TRBJ2-7, with 10 bases aligning to TRBD2. From germline, CDR1 is MDHEN and CDR2 SYDVKM. V lost 3 bases, J lost 4 bases, and 6 bases stayed unmatched. The CDR3 loop spans 15 amino acids. The CDR3 sequence: CASSFGLAGVYEQYF. CDR3 coding DNA: TGTGCCAGCAGTTTCGGGCTAGCGGGAGTTTACGAGCAGTACTTC.

Comment on this clone: This sample includes further DNA sequences coding for the same CDR3. The chain combines TRBV6-5 with TRBJ2-3; D gene unclear. The V gene lost 5 bases and the J gene lost 4 bases, with 7 bases spanning the gap. Per germline, CDR1 MNHEY and CDR2 SVGAGI. The length of the CDR3 is 12 residues. The CDR3 protein is CASSPTSDTQYF. For the CDR3, the DNA is TGTGCCAGCAGTCCAACATCAGATACGCAGTATTTT.

This clone occurred once. The gene calls are TRBV28 and TRBJ2-3, with 7 nucleotides matching TRBD1. Trimming cost V 7 bases and J 3 bases; bases outside gene matches: 7. CDR3 length: 14 residues. The germline gives CDR1 MDHEN, CDR2 SYDVKM. The CDR3 DNA reads TGTGCCAGCAAGGGGGCTAGCCGGACAGATACGCAGTATTTT. Protein: CASKGASRTDTQYF.

This chain links TRBV5-1 with TRBJ2-3, with D tentatively TRBD1 (6 bases). Germline CDR1 is SGHRS and CDR2 is YFSETQ. Trimming cost V 0 bases and J 3 bases, with 14 bases left between them. The CDR3 is 16 residues long. The CDR3 is CASSLGQVLQTDTQYF. CDR3 bases: TGCGCCAGCAGCTTGGGACAGGTCTTGCAGACAGATACGCAGTATTTT.

This clone was detected once. The V and J genes are TRBV7-3 and TRBJ2-3; TRBD2 agrees at 14 bases. V lost 3 bases to trimming and J lost 2 bases; unmatched junction nucleotides: 13. Germline V gene lookup returns CDR1 SGHTA and CDR2 FQGTGA. The CDR3 runs 20 residues. Here the CDR3 reads CASSFRGRLAGGRITDTQYF. For the CDR3, the DNA is TGTGCCAGCAGCTTCCGGGGACGACTAGCGGGGGGGCGGATCACAGATACGCAGTATTTT. The full variable domain, rest sourced from reference TRBV7-3 and TRBJ2-3, is GAGVSQTPSNKVTEKGKYVELRCDPISGHTALYWYRQSLGQGPEFLIYFQGTGAADDSGLPNDRFFAVRPEGSVSTLKIQRTERGDSAVYLCASSFRGRLAGGRITDTQYFGPGTRLTVL.

This clone has only a few counts. The CDR3 nucleotides are TGTGCCATACCTAGGGACAGGATGTTTACCGGGGAGCTGTTTTTT. It encodes CAIPRDRMFTGELFF. The V call is TRBV2, the J call TRBJ2-2, with 8 bases lining up with TRBD1. Germline V gene lookup returns CDR1 SNHLY and CDR2 FYNNEI. This CDR3 contains 15 residues. The V gene end was trimmed by 10 bases and the J gene end by 5 bases; junction bases not matched to a gene: 12.

The rearrangement joins TRBV7-2 to TRBJ2-3; TRBD2 matches at 8 bases. Germline CDR1 and CDR2: SGHTA and FQGNSA. This CDR3 has 17 amino acids. Losses at the gene ends were 5 bases for V and 2 bases for J; bases not matched to a gene: 12. The CDR3 region is CASSPQGPGGNTDTQYF. The CDR3 region has the DNA TGTGCCAGCAGCCCACAAGGACCGGGAGGGAACACAGATACGCAGTATTTT.

The genes are TRBV19 and TRBJ2-5, with 8 bases aligning to TRBD2. Trimming removed 5 bases from V and 5 bases from J; junction bases left unmatched: 4. CDR3 size: 13 residues. Germline V CDR1 and CDR2: LNHDA, SQIVND (reference sequence). This chain's CDR3 is CASSRVAGETQYF. The CDR3 region has the DNA TGTGCCAGTAGTCGGGTAGCGGGGGAGACCCAGTACTTC.

The chain joins TRBV18 to TRBJ1-2; maybe TRBD1 (6 bases). Germline loops: CDR1 KGHSH, CDR2 LQKENI. This CDR3 is 12 amino acids long. The V end was cut by 4 bases, the J end by 5 bases, with 8 bases between. The CDR3: CASSQGVYGYTF. The CDR3 DNA sequence: TGTGCCAGCTCACAGGGGGTATATGGCTACACCTTC.

The rearrangement joins TRBV6-1 to TRBJ2-2, with D hard to call. Trimming took 7 bases from V and 0 from J, leaving 9 bases between them. The CDR3 totals 14 residues. Per germline, CDR1 MNHNS and CDR2 SASEGT. CDR3 coding DNA: TGTGCCAGCACGGAGATAACGAACACCGGGGAGCTGTTTTTT. It encodes CASTEITNTGELFF.

Notes on this clone: Additional DNA sequences in this sample encode the identical CDR3. V usage is TRBV5-1 and J usage is TRBJ1-4; D is possibly TRBD1 (5 bases). This CDR3 has 13 residues. V lost 3 bases, J lost 7 bases, and 10 bases lay in between. Germline V gene lookup returns CDR1 SGHRS and CDR2 YFSETQ. CDR3 sequence: CASSSGGREKLFF. CDR3 nucleotide sequence: TGCGCCAGCAGCTCGGGGGGTCGTGAAAAACTGTTTTTT.

The chain has TRBV5-1 and TRBJ1-3; TRBD1 is a possible D gene (5 bases). The CDR3 is made up of 16 amino acids. Trimming removed 2 bases from V and 3 bases from J, with 15 bases in between. From germline, CDR1 is SGHRS and CDR2 YFSETQ. The DNA for the CDR3 is TGCGCCAGCAGCTTAAACTCCCCGGGGGATGGAAACACCATATATTTT. Amino acid sequence: CASSLNSPGDGNTIYF.

The chain carries TRBV5-1 and TRBJ2-7; 7 bases line up with TRBD1. After removal of 4 bases from V and 9 bases from J, the junction contained 10 bases not matched to a gene. This CDR3 is built from 13 residues. The V gene's germline CDR1 is SGHRS and CDR2 YFSETQ. The CDR3 nucleotides read TGCGCCAGCAGCCCTACAGGGGAACAGGGGCAGTACTTC. Its protein product is CASSPTGEQGQYF.

Comment on this clone: This same CDR3 is encoded by further DNA sequences in the sample. V is TRBV28 and J is TRBJ2-7; D remains ambiguous. Germline assignment: CDR1 MDHEN and CDR2 SYDVKM. The CDR3 extends over 12 amino acids. V lost 5 bases to trimming and J lost 2 bases, with 7 bases between them. The CDR3 region has the DNA TGTGCCAGCAGTCTAGGAACCTACGAGCAGTACTTC. This encodes CASSLGTYEQYF.

This clone was seen once. The chain uses TRBV2 and TRBJ1-5, with D unclear. V gave up 4 bases and J gave up 1 base, with 8 bases separating them. Germline V CDR1 and CDR2: SNHLY, FYNNEI. The CDR3 spans 14 residues. CDR3 nucleotides: TGTGCCAGCAGTGTCAGCGCAAGCAATCAGCCCCAGCATTTT. Its translation is CASSVSASNQPQHF.

This chain links TRBV7-2 with TRBJ2-5, with D unclear. The ends were cut back, 3 bases at V and 3 bases at J, with 8 bases in the middle. The CDR3 is 13 residues long. Germline loops: CDR1 SGHTA, CDR2 FQGNSA. CDR3 nucleotide sequence: TGTGCCAGCAGCTTCGGCCGGGAAGAGACCCAGTACTTC. The encoded protein is CASSFGREETQYF.

In this sample, this clone turned up once. As DNA, the CDR3 is TGCAGCGTCAATGGGGGGAGGGAGGCTAGCGGGAGGGGAGAGACCCAGTACTTC. Its translation: CSVNGGREASGRGETQYF. The chain is built from TRBV29-1 and TRBJ2-5; TRBD2 agrees at 12 bases. The junction had 18 bases not matched to a gene; V was cut back by 6 bases and J by 4 bases. CDR1 and CDR2 (germline): SQVTM, ANQGSEA. This CDR3 spans 18 amino acids.

The rearrangement uses TRBV11-3 and TRBJ2-1; TRBD2 matches at 8 bases. This CDR3 comprises 17 residues. Germline CDR1 and CDR2: SGHNT and YENEEA. Unmatched junction bases numbered 18, after V lost 6 bases and J lost 8 bases. In nucleotides, the CDR3 is TGTGCCAGCAGTAACTCTGTCCCGGGACCGGGGGGGGATGAGCAGTTCTTC. Protein product: CASSNSVPGPGGDEQFF.

V and J are TRBV4-1 and TRBJ2-5; a possible D gene is TRBD2 (7 bases). The CDR3 length is 15 residues. V dropped 4 bases and J dropped 4 bases, with 16 bases sitting between them. CDR1 is MGHRA, CDR2 YSYEKL, per germline. CDR3 in amino acids: CASSRWTRGGETQYF. In nucleotides, the CDR3 is TGCGCCAGCAGCCGTTGGACTAGGGGGGGAGAGACCCAGTACTTC.

V and J are TRBV7-2 and TRBJ1-5; 9 bases align to TRBD1. This CDR3 contains 14 residues. Germline V gives CDR1 SGHTA, CDR2 FQGNSA. The V gene end was trimmed by 5 bases and the J gene end by 4 bases; junction bases not matched to a gene: 3. Here the CDR3 reads CASSPGTGNQPQHF. CDR3 DNA: TGTGCCAGCAGCCCCGGGACAGGGAATCAGCCCCAGCATTTT.

This chain joins TRBV5-1 and TRBJ2-3, with 9 positions matching TRBD2. J was trimmed by 2 bases and V by 5 bases; bases with no gene match: 6. The CDR3 runs 15 residues. Germline V gene sequence: CDR1 SGHRS, CDR2 YFSETQ. The DNA for the CDR3 is TGCGCCAGCAGGGATGCTAGCGGGGTCACAGATACGCAGTATTTT. Protein product: CASRDASGVTDTQYF.

The chain uses TRBV15 and TRBJ2-7; TRBD1 agrees at 7 bases. CDR1 is LNHNV, CDR2 YYDKDF, per germline (reference sequence). This CDR3 contains 17 residues. V trimming: 0 bases; J trimming: 3 bases; junction bases outside the gene matches: 11. The CDR3 here is CATSRELTGAGLYEQYF. Here the CDR3 DNA reads TGTGCCACCAGCAGAGAATTAACAGGGGCGGGTCTCTACGAGCAGTACTTC.

The genes are TRBV5-1 and TRBJ1-1; 8 nucleotides line up with TRBD1. The germline V gene has CDR1 SGHRS and CDR2 YFSETQ. This CDR3 comprises 15 residues. The V and J ends lost 2 bases and 1 base, in that order; junction bases with no gene match: 4. The CDR3 protein is CASSFQGAPNTEAFF. Here the CDR3 DNA reads TGCGCCAGCAGCTTTCAGGGGGCCCCGAACACTGAAGCTTTCTTT.

The V gene is TRBV10-2, the J gene TRBJ2-7; 13 bases fit TRBD2. The CDR3 extends over 14 amino acids. Germline V gives CDR1 WSHSY, CDR2 SAAADI. J gave up 6 bases and V 8 bases, and 7 bases lay outside the gene matches. The CDR3 nucleotides are TGCGCCAGCGTACTAGCGGGAGGGAGGGGCGAGCAGTACTTC. Translation: CASVLAGGRGEQYF.

In DNA, the CDR3 is TGTGCCAGCAGCCAGGACAGGGCTGGCTACACCTTC. Amino acids: CASSQDRAGYTF. The chain has TRBV7-2 and TRBJ1-2, with 8 bases lining up with TRBD1. Germline V lookup: CDR1 SGHTA, CDR2 FQGNSA. The junction had 3 bases not matched to a gene; V was cut back by 5 bases and J by 7 bases. The CDR3 loop spans 12 amino acids.

The rearrangement links TRBV4-1 to TRBJ2-2, with D maybe TRBD1 (6 bases). Trimming shortened V by 4 bases and J by 4 bases, and 22 bases separated the two germline ends. The CDR3 has 18 amino acids. The germline V gene encodes CDR1 MGHRA and CDR2 YSYEKL. CDR3 protein: CASSRHRFRDILTGELFF. The CDR3 DNA reads TGCGCCAGCAGCCGACACCGCTTTCGGGACATCCTCACCGGGGAGCTGTTTTTT.